The rows below give T cell receptor beta chains drawn from one sample of a study of blood T cell repertoires in COVID-19. Some clones are missing from TCRdb's copy, which holds only in-frame ones; the method was immunoSEQ multiplex PCR. Counted here are fewer than 250,000 clones, around nine tenths occurring once; the ten biggest clones make up around 1.7%. Sequenced sample: peripheral blood. These receptors were taken from a woman in her sixties or seventies who had recovered from COVID-19. CDR3s include the opening cysteine and the closing phenylalanine or tryptophan.

j_gene: TRBJ2-1; v_gene: TRBV15; CDR3aa: CATSRRTSGGAYNEQFF
j_gene: TRBJ2-3; v_gene: TRBV4-3; CDR3aa: CASSQDIRGGGTDTQYF
j_gene: TRBJ2-1; v_gene: TRBV3-1/TRBV3-2; CDR3aa: CASTQGTSGGARFF
j_gene: TRBJ2-2; v_gene: TRBV11-3; CDR3aa: CASSPSEYGELFF
j_gene: TRBJ1-2; v_gene: TRBV7-2; CDR3aa: CASSYTGGNYGYTF
j_gene: TRBJ2-5; v_gene: TRBV5-1; CDR3aa: CASTTTPPGGGETQYF
j_gene: TRBJ1-2; v_gene: TRBV29-1; CDR3aa: CSVDLQGWFGYTF
j_gene: TRBJ2-5; v_gene: TRBV5-4; CDR3aa: CASSLVAGRQETQYF
j_gene: TRBJ1-4; v_gene: TRBV28; CDR3aa: CASSPRTGGTEKLFF
j_gene: TRBJ1-2; v_gene: TRBV7-8; CDR3aa: CASSHLLGAFGYTF
j_gene: TRBJ1-3; v_gene: TRBV5-1; CDR3aa: CASSSRQGAGNTIYF
j_gene: TRBJ1-4; v_gene: TRBV19; CDR3aa: CASSIIGQQNEKLFF
j_gene: TRBJ1-1; v_gene: TRBV6-2/TRBV6-3; CDR3aa: CASRYQPGTGGEKNTEAFF
j_gene: TRBJ2-5; v_gene: TRBV19; CDR3aa: CASSKPGQVGQETQYF
j_gene: TRBJ1-3; v_gene: TRBV2; CDR3aa: CASSPKPGQSTIYF
j_gene: TRBJ2-7; v_gene: TRBV28; CDR3aa: CASSFLESYEQYF
j_gene: TRBJ1-6; v_gene: TRBV19; CDR3aa: CASSFTIQGLGSPLHF
j_gene: TRBJ2-5; v_gene: TRBV4-3; CDR3aa: CASSRGIAGGPLETQYF
j_gene: TRBJ2-1; v_gene: TRBV6-1; CDR3aa: CASSERAGGTNEQFF
j_gene: TRBJ1-6; v_gene: TRBV7-9; CDR3aa: CASSLRDTKNSPLHF
j_gene: TRBJ2-5; v_gene: TRBV2; CDR3aa: CASIPNSGGEETQYF
j_gene: TRBJ2-5; v_gene: TRBV7-2; CDR3aa: CASSRLLAGGKETQYF
j_gene: TRBJ2-7; v_gene: TRBV5-1; CDR3aa: CASSLAVPGPGQGEQYF
j_gene: TRBJ1-2; v_gene: TRBV6-5; CDR3aa: CASSYQGGGLRNGYTF
j_gene: TRBJ2-7; v_gene: TRBV5-6; CDR3aa: CASSLILAGAKSYEQYF
j_gene: TRBJ1-5; v_gene: TRBV4-1; CDR3aa: CASSQVQDGGQPQHF
j_gene: TRBJ2-3; v_gene: TRBV5-6; CDR3aa: CASSPGNLRVSTQYF
j_gene: TRBJ2-3; v_gene: TRBV5-5; CDR3aa: CASSLDRPTDTQYF
j_gene: TRBJ1-6; v_gene: TRBV7-2; CDR3aa: CASSLRGGEGSPLHF
j_gene: TRBJ2-1; v_gene: TRBV16; CDR3aa: CASSSSGGYNNEQFF
j_gene: TRBJ1-1; v_gene: TRBV7-3; CDR3aa: CASSPVAGTANTEAFF
j_gene: TRBJ2-1; v_gene: TRBV7-2; CDR3aa: CASSPGLAAANEQFF
j_gene: TRBJ2-5; v_gene: TRBV4-2; CDR3aa: CASSQVASGGGAQYF
j_gene: TRBJ2-3; v_gene: TRBV24-1; CDR3aa: CATSDGTEDTQYF
j_gene: TRBJ1-2; v_gene: TRBV2; CDR3aa: CASSETRGWGYTF
j_gene: TRBJ1-1; v_gene: TRBV29-1; CDR3aa: CSVLNRGRPNTEAFF
j_gene: TRBJ2-7; v_gene: TRBV9; CDR3aa: CASSGGQGVYEQYF
j_gene: TRBJ1-6; v_gene: TRBV5-5; CDR3aa: CASSLVRHNNSPLHF
j_gene: TRBJ1-5; v_gene: TRBV5-1; CDR3aa: CASSLAGGAQPQHF
j_gene: TRBJ2-5; v_gene: TRBV7-3; CDR3aa: CASSLDRGGETQYF
j_gene: TRBJ2-5; v_gene: TRBV5-3; CDR3aa: CALELAGIRETQYF
j_gene: TRBJ1-5; v_gene: TRBV6-2/TRBV6-3; CDR3aa: CASSLLGYSNQPQHF
j_gene: TRBJ1-1; v_gene: TRBV7-2; CDR3aa: CASSPPGGGTEAFF
j_gene: TRBJ2-5; v_gene: TRBV15; CDR3aa: CATSRDSQMRGPRETQYF
j_gene: TRBJ2-7; v_gene: TRBV11-2; CDR3aa: CASRPGTAAYEQYF
j_gene: TRBJ1-4; v_gene: TRBV7-3; CDR3aa: CASSPGRATNEKLFF
j_gene: TRBJ1-2; v_gene: TRBV14; CDR3aa: CASSQDSPRVAPYGYTF
j_gene: TRBJ1-3; v_gene: TRBV29-1; CDR3aa: CSVADITGNTIYF
j_gene: TRBJ2-1; v_gene: TRBV5-5; CDR3aa: CASSRGLAGGEQFF
j_gene: TRBJ2-5; v_gene: TRBV5-1; CDR3aa: CASSFSLAYPKRHQETQYF
j_gene: TRBJ2-2; v_gene: TRBV6-6; CDR3aa: CASRPPTGSNTGELFF
j_gene: TRBJ2-7; v_gene: TRBV11-1; CDR3aa: CASKTRDTGYEQYF
j_gene: TRBJ1-6; v_gene: TRBV7-3; CDR3aa: CASAAQGASDSPLHF
j_gene: TRBJ1-1; v_gene: TRBV5-1; CDR3aa: CASSPDTPEAFF
j_gene: TRBJ2-5; v_gene: TRBV5-4; CDR3aa: CASSLWGQGKETQYF
j_gene: TRBJ1-1; v_gene: TRBV16; CDR3aa: CASSQPDMLGTEAFF
j_gene: TRBJ2-1; v_gene: TRBV9; CDR3aa: CASSSQGWLSYNEQFF
j_gene: TRBJ2-7; v_gene: TRBV6-6; CDR3aa: CASSGDRERPYEQYF
j_gene: TRBJ1-5; v_gene: TRBV6-1; CDR3aa: CASSEDISNQPQHF
j_gene: TRBJ1-5; v_gene: TRBV7-8; CDR3aa: CASSDRQGNQPQHF